The 27 T cell receptor beta chains below come from one sample, sequenced in a study of shared clonotypes between healthy human individuals. TCRdb keeps only in-frame clones here, not all; method: immunoSEQ multiplex PCR. This sample has 230,000 or so clones; under 80% occur once, and the top ten carry over 8.5%. The sequencing input was memory CD4+ T cells sorted from blood. Subset reported: CD45RA-negative fraction. Receptor source: a man aged 30-40 years in good health.

The count of this clone is one. The V gene is TRBV19, the J gene TRBJ2-5; D may be TRBD2 (6 bases). V lost 6 bases to trimming and J lost 8 bases, with 22 bases between them. This CDR3 is 15 amino acids long. CDR1 is LNHDA, CDR2 SQIVND, per germline (reference sequence). The CDR3 region is CASRPGTWAQGTQYF. In DNA form, the CDR3 reads TGTGCCAGTAGACCCGGGACTTGGGCTCAAGGAACCCAGTACTTC.

The rearrangement joins TRBV7-8 to TRBJ2-5, with 12 bases lining up with TRBD1. Germline values: CDR1 SGHVS, CDR2 FQNEAQ. The CDR3 runs to 14 residues. V was pared by 7 bases and J by 5 bases, with 5 bases of the junction left unmatched. For the CDR3, the DNA is TGTGCCAGCACCGGGACAGGGGGCTTCGAGACCCAGTACTTC. Translating gives CASTGTGGFETQYF.

The chain employs TRBV2 and TRBJ2-7, with D unclear. V lost 5 bases and J lost 2, with 7 bases in between. The CDR3 covers 12 residues. Germline V lookup: CDR1 SNHLY, CDR2 FYNNEI. CDR3 in DNA: TGTGCCAGCAGTTTACCTCCCTACGAGCAGTACTTC. Amino acid sequence: CASSLPPYEQYF.

The chain carries TRBV11-3 and TRBJ2-2; possibly TRBD2 for D (6 bases). The ends were cut back, 4 bases at V and 4 bases at J, with 13 bases in the middle. Germline CDR1 SGHNT, CDR2 YENEEA. CDR3 size: 15 residues. CDR3 amino acids: CASSSMGGGTGELFF. In DNA form, the CDR3 reads TGTGCCAGCAGCTCCATGGGGGGTGGCACCGGGGAGCTGTTTTTT. Based on the CDR3 plus reference TRBV11-3 and TRBJ2-2, the full variable domain is EAGVVQSPRYKIIEKKQPVAFWCNPISGHNTLYWYLQNLGQGPELLIRYENEEAVDDSQLPKDRFSAERLKGVDSTLKIQPAELGDSAVYLCASSSMGGGTGELFFGEGSRLTVL.

In its sample, this clone was seen a few times. The chain links TRBV15 to TRBJ1-5; D possibly corresponds to TRBD1 (6 bases). This CDR3 has 14 amino acids. V shed 0 bases and J shed 5 bases, with 8 bases lying between them. Germline lookup yields CDR1 LNHNV and CDR2 YYDKDF (reference sequence). The CDR3 spells CATSRDGGHQPQHF. CDR3 sequence (DNA): TGTGCCACCAGCAGAGATGGGGGGCATCAGCCCCAGCATTTT.

This clone was recorded many times. This chain uses TRBV5-1 with TRBJ2-5, with 8 bases aligning to TRBD2. The CDR3 spans 15 residues. Germline-derived CDR1 and CDR2 are SGHRS and YFSETQ. Unmatched junction bases numbered 3, after V lost 0 bases and J lost 2 bases. The CDR3 DNA is TGCGCCAGCAGCTTGGGGCGCGGGGGGCAAGAGACCCAGTACTTC. It encodes CASSLGRGGQETQYF.

This clone appeared a single time. The gene calls are TRBV29-1 and TRBJ1-1, with D unresolved. Trimming stripped 3 bases from V and 0 bases from J, with 5 bases between. Germline V CDR1 and CDR2: SQVTM, ANQGSEA. CDR3 length equals 12 residues. In DNA, the CDR3 is TGCAGCGTTGACCCCATGAACACTGAAGCTTTCTTT. Amino acid sequence: CSVDPMNTEAFF.

In this sample, this clone turned up many times. V and J are TRBV19 and TRBJ1-1; 7 bases are a match to TRBD1. Germline V gene data show CDR1 as LNHDA and CDR2 as SQIVND (reference sequence). The CDR3 is 13 residues long. The junction had 4 bases not matched to a gene; V was cut back by 3 bases and J by 6 bases. The CDR3 sequence: CASSIDRDAEAFF. In DNA, the CDR3 is TGTGCCAGTAGTATCGACAGGGACGCTGAAGCTTTCTTT.

The CDR3 DNA is TGTGCCAGCACCTTAAACAGGGGGCTTATTAATGAGCAGTTCTTC. Translating it yields CASTLNRGLINEQFF. The V gene is TRBV28, the J gene TRBJ2-1; 9 positions match TRBD1. The V gene end was trimmed by 7 bases and the J gene end by 7 bases; junction bases not matched to a gene: 11. This CDR3 has 15 amino acids. CDR1 is MDHEN, CDR2 SYDVKM, per germline.

The chain employs TRBV19 and TRBJ2-5; 9 bases are a match to TRBD1. Unmatched junction bases numbered 12, after V lost 9 bases and J lost 4 bases. The germline gives CDR1 LNHDA, CDR2 SQIVND (reference sequence). The CDR3 has 15 residues. Here the CDR3 reads CASRETGTGRETQYF. Written as DNA, the CDR3 is TGTGCCAGCAGGGAAACCGGGACAGGGAGAGAGACCCAGTACTTC. Complete variable domain (other parts from reference TRBV19 and TRBJ2-5): DGGITQSPKYLFRKEGQNVTLSCEQNLNHDAMYWYRQDPGQGLRLIYYSQIVNDFQKGDIAEGYSVSREKKESFPLTVTSAQKNPTAFYLCASRETGTGRETQYFGPGTRLLVL.

The rearrangement joins TRBV5-1 to TRBJ1-4, with 10 bases fitting TRBD1. The CDR3 has 14 amino acids. Germline CDR1 and CDR2: SGHRS and YFSETQ. V was clipped by 4 bases and J by 6 bases; unmatched bases: 3. CDR3 amino acids: CASSRTGGDEKLFF. In DNA form, the CDR3 reads TGCGCCAGCAGCCGGACAGGGGGGGATGAAAAACTGTTTTTT.

The CDR3 sequence: CAISGLAGEQYF. Here the CDR3 DNA reads TGTGCCATCAGCGGACTAGCAGGGGAGCAGTACTTC. The rearrangement joins TRBV10-3 to TRBJ2-7, with 8 bases matching TRBD2. This CDR3 is 12 amino acids long. Germline-derived CDR1 and CDR2 are ENHRY and SYGVKD. The J segment lost 7 bases and the V segment lost 6 bases, leaving 5 bases of the junction unmatched.

The chain links TRBV28 to TRBJ1-4; 7 positions agree with TRBD1. The CDR3 length is 15 residues. Germline V gene sequence: CDR1 MDHEN, CDR2 SYDVKM. V gave up 4 bases and J gave up 5 bases; unmatched junction bases: 7. The CDR3 DNA is TGTGCCAGCAGTTCGGCGGGACAGACAAATGAAAAACTGTTTTTT. It translates to CASSSAGQTNEKLFF.

V is TRBV14 and J is TRBJ2-7; D is unresolved. The CDR3 runs to 14 residues. The germline gives CDR1 SGHDN, CDR2 FVKESK. V was trimmed by 1 base and J by 3 bases, leaving 10 bases between them. CDR3 protein: CASSQGLEIYEQYF. For the CDR3, the DNA is TGTGCCAGCAGCCAAGGGCTAGAAATCTACGAGCAGTACTTC.

This rearrangement joins TRBV4-2 to TRBJ2-1; D unclear. The CDR3 runs to 14 residues. Trimming cost V 3 bases and J 8 bases, with 14 bases left between them. Germline V lookup: CDR1 LGHNA, CDR2 YNFKEQ. CDR3 sequence: CASSQIRAAYEQFF. DNA for the CDR3: TGTGCCAGCAGCCAGATAAGGGCCGCTTATGAGCAGTTCTTC.

V gene TRBV9 combines with J gene TRBJ2-3; D call uncertain. There are 13 residues in the CDR3. Trimming took off 3 bases at V and 5 bases at J, with 10 bases between the two ends. Germline V gene data show CDR1 as SGDLS and CDR2 as YYNGEE. The chain's CDR3 is CASSATLQDTQYF. The DNA of the CDR3 is TGTGCCAGCAGCGCGACCCTACAAGATACGCAGTATTTT.

The CDR3 protein is CASSLIGSYNEQFF. The CDR3 DNA follows: TGTGCCAGCAGTTTAATTGGGTCCTACAATGAGCAGTTCTTC. The chain couples TRBV28 to TRBJ2-1; no definite D call. Germline values: CDR1 MDHEN, CDR2 SYDVKM. There are 14 residues in the CDR3. V gave up 2 bases and J gave up 1 base, with 6 bases separating them.

This clone came up once. The chain couples TRBV2 to TRBJ2-1; D is unclear. With 8 bases removed from V and 4 bases from J, the gap between germline ends came to 6 bases. Germline CDR1 is SNHLY and CDR2 is FYNNEI. CDR3 length: 11 residues. CDR3 sequence reads: CASGLYNEQFF. The DNA of the CDR3 is TGTGCCAGCGGGCTATACAATGAGCAGTTCTTC.

The chain is built from TRBV7-2 and TRBJ2-3; TRBD2 aligns across 8 bases. Germline-derived CDR1 and CDR2 are SGHTA and FQGNSA. This CDR3 is built from 15 residues. After removal of 3 bases from V and 0 bases from J, the junction contained 2 bases not matched to a gene. The CDR3 nucleotides are TGTGCCAGCAGCTTTAGCGGGAAAAGCACAGATACGCAGTATTTT. Amino acid sequence: CASSFSGKSTDTQYF.

Only one count was recorded for this clone. The V gene is TRBV10-2, the J gene TRBJ2-7, with D unresolved. The V gene's germline CDR1 is WSHSY and CDR2 SAAADI. Trimming took off 2 bases at V and 5 bases at J, with 7 bases between the two ends. The length of the CDR3 is 12 residues. The CDR3, as DNA: TGCGCCAGCAGTGAGAGGGTCCACGAGCAGTACTTC. Its protein product is CASSERVHEQYF.

The rearrangement uses TRBV28 and TRBJ2-3; 11 nucleotides line up with TRBD2. This CDR3 is built from 15 residues. Germline V lookup: CDR1 MDHEN, CDR2 SYDVKM. With 6 bases clipped from V and 4 bases from J, the junction kept 6 bases outside the gene matches. The chain's CDR3 is CASRLGTSGSDTQYF. DNA for the CDR3: TGTGCCAGCAGGCTGGGGACTAGCGGATCAGATACGCAGTATTTT.

The table lists this clone with a count of one. Since a far larger clone is one base different, this is likely a read error. The chain links TRBV5-4 to TRBJ2-5; no reliable D call. The V gene lost 4 bases and the J gene lost 7 bases, with 14 bases spanning the gap. The CDR3 runs 13 residues. CDR1 is SGHNT and CDR2 is YYREEE in the germline V gene (reference sequence). The DNA for the CDR3 is TGTGCCAGCAGCCTCGGCAGCCCCGGGACCCAGTACTTC. Amino acids: CASSLGSPGTQYF.

The rearrangement links TRBV6-5 to TRBJ2-7, with D maybe TRBD2 (6 bases). The germline CDR1 and CDR2 sequences are MNHEY and SVGAGI. The CDR3 has 14 amino acids. Trimming removed 6 bases at V and 7 bases at J, with 19 bases between. DNA for the CDR3: TGTGCCAGCAGCCTGGGGGGTAATCTGGTAGAGCAGTACTTC. This codes for CASSLGGNLVEQYF.

The gene calls are TRBV30 and TRBJ2-1; TRBD2 might be the D (5 bases). The CDR3 runs 14 residues. V lost 0 bases and J 6 bases, leaving 12 bases between the germline ends. Germline V gene sequence: CDR1 GTSNPN, CDR2 SVGIG (reference sequence). The CDR3 here is CAWSVGVVRNEQFF. The CDR3 DNA sequence: TGTGCCTGGAGTGTGGGAGTGGTCCGCAATGAGCAGTTCTTC. Full variable domain (remainder filled in from reference TRBV30 and TRBJ2-1): SQTIHQWPATLVQPVGSPLSLECTVEGTSNPNLYWYRQAAGRGLQLLFYSVGIGQISSEVPQNLSASRPQDRQFILSSKKLLLSDSGFYLCAWSVGVVRNEQFFGPGTRLTVL.

For the CDR3, the DNA is TGTGCCAGCAGCTTAGCGGGAATTGGCGGGGAGCTGTTTTTT. Its protein product is CASSLAGIGGELFF. This sequence joins TRBV11-3 and TRBJ2-2, with a weak D call TRBD2 (5 bases). The V end lost 1 base, the J end lost 7 bases, and 10 bases lay between the germline ends. Germline CDR1 SGHNT, CDR2 YENEEA. The CDR3 has 14 amino acids.

The chain combines TRBV5-1 with TRBJ2-7, with 8 bases lining up with TRBD1. V was clipped by 4 bases and J by 5 bases; unmatched bases: 8. CDR1 SGHRS and CDR2 YFSETQ come from the germline V gene. The CDR3 is 14 amino acids. The CDR3 here is CASSPGGADHEQYF. As DNA, the CDR3 is TGCGCCAGCAGCCCAGGGGGCGCTGACCACGAGCAGTACTTC.

The chain has TRBV11-2 and TRBJ2-5, with D possibly being TRBD1 (6 bases). The germline V and J ends were trimmed by 1 base and 5 bases, with 11 bases remaining between them. CDR1 is SGHAT and CDR2 is FQNNGV in the germline V gene. CDR3 length: 14 amino acids. CDR3 residues: CASSLVNRAETQYF. In DNA form, the CDR3 reads TGTGCCAGCAGCTTAGTGAACAGGGCGGAGACCCAGTACTTC.